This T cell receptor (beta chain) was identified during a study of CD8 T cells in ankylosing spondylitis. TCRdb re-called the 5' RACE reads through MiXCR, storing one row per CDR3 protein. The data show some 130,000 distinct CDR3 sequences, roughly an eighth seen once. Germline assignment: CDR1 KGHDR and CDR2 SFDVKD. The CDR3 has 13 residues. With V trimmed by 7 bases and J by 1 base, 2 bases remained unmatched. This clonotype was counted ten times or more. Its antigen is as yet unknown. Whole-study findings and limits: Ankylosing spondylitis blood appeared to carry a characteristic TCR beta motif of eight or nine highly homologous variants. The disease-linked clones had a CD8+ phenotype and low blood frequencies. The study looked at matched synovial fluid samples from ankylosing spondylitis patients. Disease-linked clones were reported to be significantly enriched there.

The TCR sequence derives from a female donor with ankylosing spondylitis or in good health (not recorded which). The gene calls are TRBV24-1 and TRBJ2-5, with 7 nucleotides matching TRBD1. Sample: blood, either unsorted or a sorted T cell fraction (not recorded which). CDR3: CATSRTGQETQYF. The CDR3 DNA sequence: TGTGCCACCAGCCGGACAGGCCAAGAGACCCAGTACTTC.